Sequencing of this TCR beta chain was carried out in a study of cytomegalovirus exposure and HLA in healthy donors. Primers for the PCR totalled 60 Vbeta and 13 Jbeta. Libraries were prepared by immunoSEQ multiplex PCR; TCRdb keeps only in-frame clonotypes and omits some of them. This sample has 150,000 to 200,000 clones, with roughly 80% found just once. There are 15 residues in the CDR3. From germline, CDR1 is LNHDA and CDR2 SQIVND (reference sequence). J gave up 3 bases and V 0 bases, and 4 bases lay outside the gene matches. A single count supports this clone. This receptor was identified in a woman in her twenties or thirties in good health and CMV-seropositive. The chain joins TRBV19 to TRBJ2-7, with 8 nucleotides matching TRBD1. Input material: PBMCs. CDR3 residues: CASSIDRGRFYEQYF. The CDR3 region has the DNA TGTGCCAGTAGTATAGACAGGGGGCGATTCTACGAGCAGTACTTC.